This T cell receptor (beta chain) was sequenced in a study of immune evolution from preneoplasia to lung adenocarcinoma. The study's findings and limits: Clonality was highest in normal lung, lower in later-stage lesions apparently. Top clone share appeared to fall from AAH through AIS, MIA, adenocarcinoma.

Germline V gene sequence: CDR1 SGHRS, CDR2 YFSETQ. Trimming left V 5 bases short and J 4 bases short, with 8 bases between. The CDR3 is 12 amino acids. To note about this clone: Antigen: not known.

Method: immunoSEQ multiplex PCR; TCRdb's copy keeps in-frame clones and lacks some. The sample consists of more than 6,500 clones, roughly 79% of them appearing once. Patient tissue came from resections in Japan or China, 2014–2017. H&E slides confirmed each diagnosis, reviewed by two pathologists independently. The specimen sequenced was FFPE adjacent normal lung tissue. The chain is built from TRBV5-1 and TRBJ2-3; unclear D gene. This receptor was identified in a person aged 65 to 79 with lung adenocarcinoma. The chain's CDR3 is CASRISADTQYF. For the CDR3, the DNA is TGCGCCAGCAGGATTAGTGCAGATACGCAGTATTTT. Filled out from reference TRBV5-1 and TRBJ2-3, the complete variable domain reads KAGVTQTPRYLIKTRGQQVTLSCSPISGHRSVSWYQQTPGQGLQFLFEYFSETQRNKGNFPGRFSGRQFSNSRSEMNVSTLELGDSALYLCASRISADTQYFGPGTRLTVL.